Listed here are 32 T cell receptor beta chains from one sample, sequenced in a study of blood T cell repertoires in COVID-19 (dated by TCRdb to 2018 to 2020). The method behind the library was the immunoSEQ multiplex PCR assay. TCRdb's version of the immuneACCESS table is confined to in-frame rearrangements and falls short of the full clone set. An unresolved V gene accounts for under half of the shortfall where checked; the remainder is of unknown origin. A total of around 270,000 clones appear in this sample, about 89% of them only once. The leading ten clones occupy 8.5% to 10% of the sample. Material: peripheral blood. The receptors here all came from a man aged 35-49 years who had recovered from COVID-19.

V usage is TRBV19 and J usage is TRBJ2-3, with TRBD2 matching 11 bases. The CDR3 loop spans 17 amino acids. Germline V gene lookup returns CDR1 LNHDA and CDR2 SQIVND (reference sequence). V lost 4 bases, J lost 0 bases, and 6 bases stayed unmatched. The CDR3 DNA reads as TGTGCCAGTAGTAGAGGACTAGCGGGCCCTAGCACAGATACGCAGTATTTT. Protein product: CASSRGLAGPSTDTQYF.

The rearrangement uses TRBV6-5 and TRBJ2-7, with 10 bases lining up with TRBD1. Losses at the gene ends were 6 bases for V and 8 bases for J; bases not matched to a gene: 10. CDR1 and CDR2 from the germline V gene are MNHEY and SVGAGI. The CDR3 runs to 14 residues. CDR3 amino acids: CASSSGTGVGKQYF. The DNA for the CDR3 is TGTGCCAGCAGCTCCGGGACAGGGGTTGGTAAGCAGTACTTC.

The CDR3 bases are TGTGCCAGCAGCTTAGGGCAGGGGGATAGCAATCAGCCCCAGCATTTT. Translation gives CASSLGQGDSNQPQHF. V gene TRBV7-6 combines with J gene TRBJ1-5; TRBD1 agrees at 7 bases. CDR3 length equals 16 residues. In germline, CDR1 is SGHVS, CDR2 FNYEAQ. After removal of 1 base from V and 0 bases from J, the junction contained 3 bases not matched to a gene.

The genes are TRBV6-5 and TRBJ1-2; 8 bases are shared with TRBD1. CDR1 is MNHEY, CDR2 SVGAGI, per germline. The ends lost 5 bases at V and 6 bases at J; junction bases unmatched: 11. CDR3 size: 15 residues. The DNA of the CDR3 is TGTGCCAGCAGTCGGCGGACAGGGACGACGGATGGCTACACCTTC. This gives the protein CASSRRTGTTDGYTF.

This clone was recorded once. The chain is built from TRBV6-4 and TRBJ2-5, with 8 bases lining up with TRBD1. V lost 8 bases and J lost 2; bases outside the gene matches: 7. The CDR3 is 14 residues long. Germline CDR1 reads MRHNA; CDR2 reads SNTAGT. This CDR3 is CASVERTGQETQYF. The DNA for the CDR3 is TGTGCCAGCGTCGAGCGGACAGGGCAAGAGACCCAGTACTTC.

This chain links TRBV6-2 or TRBV6-3 with TRBJ1-3; the D is unclear. Trimming stripped 2 bases from V and 3 bases from J, with 8 bases between. Germline lookup yields CDR1 MNHEY and CDR2 SVGEGT. CDR3 length equals 14 residues. The CDR3 bases are TGTGCCAGCAGTTACGGCGGTATTGGAAACACCATATATTTT. Its protein is CASSYGGIGNTIYF.

The V and J genes are TRBV7-6 and TRBJ1-1; possibly TRBD1 for D (5 bases). In germline, CDR1 is SGHVS, CDR2 FNYEAQ. Trimming took off 1 base at V and 1 base at J, with 13 bases between the two ends. The CDR3 totals 16 residues. The CDR3 loop reads CASSLEGAGRNTEAFF. CDR3 DNA: TGTGCCAGCAGCTTAGAAGGGGCGGGGAGGAACACTGAAGCTTTCTTT.

This clone occurred a few times. V and J are TRBV12-3 or TRBV12-4 and TRBJ2-7; D is ambiguous. Trimming removed 5 bases from V and 3 bases from J, with 8 bases in between. The CDR3 totals 12 residues. This CDR3 reads CASSRRYYEQYF. The CDR3 DNA reads as TGTGCCAGCAGTCGTCGGTACTACGAGCAGTACTTC.

The sample holds a few counts of this clone. V gene TRBV4-1 combines with J gene TRBJ2-1; 14 bases align to TRBD2. The CDR3 is made up of 18 amino acids. Germline trimming cut 2 bases from V and 5 bases from J; bases unmatched to any gene: 8. Looked up from germline, CDR1 is MGHRA and CDR2 is YSYEKL. CDR3 DNA sequence: TGCGCCAGCAGCCAACACCGATCGGGACTAGCGGGAGACAATGAGCAGTTCTTC. Translated, it gives CASSQHRSGLAGDNEQFF.

This clone has just a few counts. The rearrangement uses TRBV7-2 and TRBJ2-7; 10 nucleotides align to TRBD2. Germline V gene sequence: CDR1 SGHTA, CDR2 FQGNSA. The junction had 11 bases not matched to a gene; V was cut back by 7 bases and J by 2 bases. The CDR3 sequence is 16 residues long. The CDR3 is CASTAIAGGLPYEQYF. DNA for the CDR3: TGTGCCAGCACCGCTATAGCGGGGGGTCTCCCCTACGAGCAGTACTTC.

This clone was seen once. This rearrangement joins TRBV29-1 to TRBJ1-2; the D gene is possibly TRBD1 (5 bases). Germline loops: CDR1 SQVTM, CDR2 ANQGSEA. The V gene lost 3 bases and the J gene lost 2 bases, with 10 bases spanning the gap. The CDR3 contains 13 residues. The CDR3 region has the DNA TGCAGCGTTGAGCGGAGGGGCAACTATGGCTACACCTTC. As protein: CSVERRGNYGYTF.

V is TRBV9 and J is TRBJ2-1; D unresolved. This CDR3 region has 13 residues. With 3 bases removed from V and 0 bases from J, the gap between germline ends came to 4 bases. CDR1 SGDLS and CDR2 YYNGEE come from the germline V gene. The CDR3, as DNA: TGTGCCAGCAGCGGGAGCTCCTACAATGAGCAGTTCTTC. Amino acids: CASSGSSYNEQFF.

The chain combines TRBV30 with TRBJ2-3, with D possibly being TRBD2 (6 bases). Germline V gene data show CDR1 as GTSNPN and CDR2 as SVGIG (reference sequence). The V and J ends lost 4 bases and 1 base respectively, with 9 bases between them. The CDR3 loop spans 13 amino acids. CDR3 coding DNA: TGTGCCTGGACCACGGGGGGCACAGATACGCAGTATTTT. It codes for CAWTTGGTDTQYF. The full variable domain, its missing parts supplied by reference TRBV30 and TRBJ2-3, is SQTIHQWPATLVQPVGSPLSLECTVEGTSNPNLYWYRQAAGRGLQLLFYSVGIGQISSEVPQNLSASRPQDRQFILSSKKLLLSDSGFYLCAWTTGGTDTQYFGPGTRLTVL.

CDR3 sequence reads: CASSPFTGPNYGYTF. The CDR3 coding sequence is TGCGCCAGCAGCCCGTTCACAGGACCCAACTATGGCTACACCTTC. V and J are TRBV5-1 and TRBJ1-2; D is possibly TRBD1 (5 bases). Trimming removed 4 bases from V and 2 bases from J, with 15 bases in between. CDR1 is SGHRS and CDR2 is YFSETQ in the germline V gene. The CDR3 is 15 residues long.

The sample holds one count of this clone. This chain connects TRBV5-5 to TRBJ2-1; D uncertain. Germline V lookup: CDR1 SGHKS, CDR2 YYEKEE (reference sequence). The CDR3 extends over 15 amino acids. V was clipped by 4 bases and J by 3 bases, with 14 bases between them. CDR3 coding DNA: TGTGCCAGCAGCCCGGAGTCGGGTCGCTACAATGAGCAGTTCTTC. As protein: CASSPESGRYNEQFF.

V is TRBV5-6 and J is TRBJ2-7; 8 positions agree with TRBD2. The CDR3 extends over 16 amino acids. Unmatched junction bases numbered 14, after V lost 4 bases and J lost 5 bases. The germline V gene has CDR1 SGHDT and CDR2 YYEEEE. CDR3 sequence: CASSRSLGAGAHEQYF. CDR3 nucleotides: TGTGCCAGCAGCCGATCTCTGGGAGCGGGAGCTCACGAGCAGTACTTC.

The chain links TRBV4-3 to TRBJ1-4, with D perhaps matching TRBD1 (5 bases). CDR1 and CDR2 from the germline V gene are LGHNA and YSLEER. The CDR3 loop spans 16 amino acids. The germline V and J ends were trimmed by 1 base and 8 bases, with 17 bases remaining between them. The chain's CDR3 is CASSQGGAGIREKLFF. Written as DNA, the CDR3 is TGCGCCAGCAGCCAAGGCGGGGCAGGAATTCGAGAAAAACTGTTTTTT.

The CDR3 bases are TGTGCCAGCAGGACGACTAGCGGGAGTCGAAATGAGCAGTTCTTC. This sequence encodes CASRTTSGSRNEQFF. The chain joins TRBV5-4 to TRBJ2-1, with TRBD2 identical over 12 bases. This CDR3 has 15 amino acids. The germline CDR1 and CDR2 sequences are SGHNT and YYREEE (reference sequence). J lost 7 bases, V lost 5 bases, and 7 bases had no gene match.

The rearrangement uses TRBV7-2 and TRBJ2-2; tentative D call: TRBD2 (6 bases). The CDR3 extends over 16 amino acids. Trimming pared 3 bases from V and 1 base from J, leaving 12 bases between. Germline V gene data show CDR1 as SGHTA and CDR2 as FQGNSA. The CDR3 is CASSLTGTLNTGELFF. In DNA, the CDR3 is TGTGCCAGCAGCTTGACCGGGACTTTGAACACCGGGGAGCTGTTTTTT.

This chain uses TRBV10-2 with TRBJ1-4, with D perhaps matching TRBD1 (5 bases). CDR1 and CDR2 from the germline V gene are WSHSY and SAAADI. This CDR3 comprises 13 residues. Trimming took 4 bases from V and 10 from J, leaving 13 bases between them. The CDR3 spells CASSAGGRGKLFF. CDR3 in DNA: TGCGCCAGCAGTGCCGGGGGAAGAGGAAAACTGTTTTTT.

This clone was seen at least ten times. The genes are TRBV10-3 and TRBJ2-7; D is unresolved. V was pared by 3 bases and J by 2 bases, with 11 bases between. Germline loops: CDR1 ENHRY, CDR2 SYGVKD. This CDR3 has 14 amino acids. For the CDR3, the DNA is TGTGCCATCAGTGAATTGCCTAAGACCTACGAGCAGTACTTC. It encodes CAISELPKTYEQYF.

This clone was counted only a few times. J is TRBJ2-3 and V is TRBV14, with TRBD1 as a possible D gene (6 bases). From germline, CDR1 is SGHDN and CDR2 FVKESK. The V end was cut by 3 bases, the J end by 8 bases, with 12 bases between. CDR3 size: 13 residues. The CDR3 protein is CASSQTMDSTQYF. Written as DNA, the CDR3 is TGTGCCAGCAGCCAGACTATGGACAGTACGCAGTATTTT.

V is TRBV7-2 and J is TRBJ2-3, with D possibly TRBD2 on 6 matching bases. Per the germline V gene, CDR1 is SGHTA and CDR2 is FQGNSA. Trimming took 4 bases from V and 8 from J, leaving 13 bases between them. The CDR3 totals 13 residues. This CDR3 reads CASSWRGSGTQYF. CDR3 coding DNA: TGTGCCAGCAGCTGGAGGGGTAGCGGTACGCAGTATTTT.

The chain has TRBV3-1 (or the pseudogene TRBV3-2) and TRBJ2-7; D is possibly TRBD1 (6 bases). The V gene lost 1 base and the J gene lost 5 bases, with 12 bases spanning the gap. The CDR3 consists of 14 residues. In germline, CDR1 is LGHDT, CDR2 YNNKEL (reference sequence). DNA of the CDR3: TGTGCCAGCAGCCAAGCAGGGGCTCTCCACGAGCAGTACTTC. Its protein is CASSQAGALHEQYF.

The chain carries TRBV13 and TRBJ1-2, with D possibly being TRBD1 (5 bases). The CDR3 has 16 residues. The germline CDR1 and CDR2 sequences are PRHDT and FYEKMQ (reference sequence). V was pared by 4 bases and J by 3 bases, with 18 bases between. The CDR3 DNA sequence: TGTGCCAGCAGCTCCTCTTCTGGGGCTGATGACTATGGCTACACCTTC. As protein: CASSSSSGADDYGYTF. Full variable domain (missing parts from reference TRBV13 and TRBJ1-2): AAGVIQSPRHLIKEKRETATLKCYPIPRHDTVYWYQQGPGQDPQFLISFYEKMQSDKGSIPDRFSAQQFSDYHSELNMSSLELGDSALYFCASSSSSGADDYGYTFGSGTRLTVV.

The CDR3 DNA sequence: TGTGCCAGCAGTCCACCGGGACTTTCCTACGAGCAGTACTTC. As protein: CASSPPGLSYEQYF. The chain recombines TRBV7-2 with TRBJ2-7; D may be TRBD2 (6 bases). This CDR3 comprises 14 residues. The germline V gene has CDR1 SGHTA and CDR2 FQGNSA. Trimming stripped 6 bases from V and 1 base from J, with 13 bases between. The full variable domain, completed using reference TRBV7-2 and TRBJ2-7, is GAGVSQSPSNKVTEKGKDVELRCDPISGHTALYWYRQSLGQGLEFLIYFQGNSAPDKSGLPSDRFSAERTGGSVSTLTIQRTQQEDSAVYLCASSPPGLSYEQYFGPGTRLTVT.

The chain combines TRBV6-5 with TRBJ2-1; 11 bases are a match to TRBD2. Germline CDR1 and CDR2: MNHEY and SVGAGI. J lost 10 bases, V lost 7 bases, and 9 bases had no gene match. The CDR3 contains 14 residues. CDR3 coding DNA: TGTGCCAGCATCATGACTAGCGGGGTCGGGGAGCAGTTCTTC. It yields the protein CASIMTSGVGEQFF.

The V call is TRBV7-7, the J call TRBJ2-7, with TRBD2 matching over 10 bases. Per germline, CDR1 SSHAT and CDR2 FNYEAQ (reference sequence). This CDR3 spans 13 amino acids. After removal of 1 base from V and 7 bases from J, the junction contained 1 base not matched to a gene. DNA for the CDR3: TGTGCCAGCAGCTTAGAGACTAGCGGGGAGCAGTACTTC. It encodes CASSLETSGEQYF.

In this sample, this clone turned up once. The rearrangement joins TRBV11-3 to TRBJ2-2; D remains ambiguous. Trimming shortened V by 1 base and J by 7 bases, and 7 bases separated the two germline ends. CDR1 and CDR2 from the germline V gene are SGHNT and YENEEA. The CDR3 sequence is 13 residues long. The CDR3 protein is CASSLVVNGELFF. Here the CDR3 DNA reads TGTGCCAGCAGCTTAGTTGTCAACGGGGAGCTGTTTTTT.

The gene calls are TRBV11-2 and TRBJ2-1, with 11 bases lining up with TRBD2. V shed 0 bases and J 4 bases; nucleotides not matched to a gene: 2. Germline CDR1 and CDR2: SGHAT and FQNNGV. The CDR3 runs 16 residues. Here the CDR3 DNA reads TGTGCCAGCAGCTTAGAGGCTAGCGGGAGGTACAATGAGCAGTTCTTC. It specifies CASSLEASGRYNEQFF.

This sequence joins TRBV30 and TRBJ1-2, with TRBD1 matching 10 bases. J was trimmed by 4 bases and V by 4 bases; bases with no gene match: 9. This CDR3 comprises 15 residues. Germline-derived CDR1 and CDR2 are GTSNPN and SVGIG (reference sequence). The CDR3: CAWTPGTGASYGYTF. The DNA of the CDR3 is TGTGCCTGGACTCCCGGGACAGGGGCGAGCTATGGCTACACCTTC. Complete variable domain (other parts from reference TRBV30 and TRBJ1-2): SQTIHQWPATLVQPVGSPLSLECTVEGTSNPNLYWYRQAAGRGLQLLFYSVGIGQISSEVPQNLSASRPQDRQFILSSKKLLLSDSGFYLCAWTPGTGASYGYTFGSGTRLTVV.

On this clone: This sample also contains other DNA sequences that code for the same CDR3. The chain links TRBV7-9 to TRBJ1-1; the D is unclear. Germline V CDR1 and CDR2: SEHNR, FQNEAQ (reference sequence). This CDR3 is built from 13 residues. Trimming removed 1 base from V and 1 base from J, with 4 bases in between. CDR3 sequence: CASSLGQNTEAFF. In DNA form, the CDR3 reads TGTGCCAGCAGCTTAGGGCAGAACACTGAAGCTTTCTTT.